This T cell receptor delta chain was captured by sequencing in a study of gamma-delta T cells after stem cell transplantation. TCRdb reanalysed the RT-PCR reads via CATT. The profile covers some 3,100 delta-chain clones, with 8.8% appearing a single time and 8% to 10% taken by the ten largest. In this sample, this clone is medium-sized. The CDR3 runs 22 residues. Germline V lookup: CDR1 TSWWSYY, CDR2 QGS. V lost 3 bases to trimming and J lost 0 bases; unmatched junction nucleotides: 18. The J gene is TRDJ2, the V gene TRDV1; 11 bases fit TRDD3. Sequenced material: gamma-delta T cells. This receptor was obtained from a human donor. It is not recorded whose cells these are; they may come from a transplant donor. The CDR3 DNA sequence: TGTGCTCTTGGGGACCCTGGCCTTCCTAGTCTACTGGGGGATACTTTGACAGCACAACTCTTCTTT. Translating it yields CALGDPGLPSLLGDTLTAQLFF.